Here is one TCR beta chain with its context. Antigen: not known. Germline CDR1 and CDR2: MNHEY and SMNVEV (reference sequence). CDR3 size: 14 residues. With V trimmed by 5 bases and J by 9 bases, 10 bases remained unmatched. These data originate in a study of graft-versus-host responses after intestinal transplantation. Overall study context: Grafts that recipients had were multivisceral, liver-intestinal, or isolated intestinal transplants. Induction using anti-thymocyte globulin, followed by tacrolimus and steroids for roughly 3 years, was given to all recipients. Study observations and caveats: Graft-versus-host to host-versus-graft clonal ratios in allografts were high in patients with graft-donor T cell macrochimerism. Recipient-marrow GvH clones were detected, some having first appeared in ileum or blood.

The data were produced by immunoSEQ multiplex PCR, yet TCRdb's version contains in-frame clones alone and is incomplete. The sample lists over 65,000 clones, about nine tenths occurring once. This specimen consisted of unstimulated CD4+ T cells sorted from spleen or lymph node cells, obtained before intestinal transplant. The chain recombines TRBV27 with TRBJ1-1, with 9 bases that match TRBD1. The origin of this receptor is a human donor who received an intestinal transplant. This CDR3 reads CASSPPGQGRKAFF. In nucleotides, the CDR3 is TGTGCCAGCAGTCCTCCGGGACAGGGTAGGAAAGCTTTCTTT.